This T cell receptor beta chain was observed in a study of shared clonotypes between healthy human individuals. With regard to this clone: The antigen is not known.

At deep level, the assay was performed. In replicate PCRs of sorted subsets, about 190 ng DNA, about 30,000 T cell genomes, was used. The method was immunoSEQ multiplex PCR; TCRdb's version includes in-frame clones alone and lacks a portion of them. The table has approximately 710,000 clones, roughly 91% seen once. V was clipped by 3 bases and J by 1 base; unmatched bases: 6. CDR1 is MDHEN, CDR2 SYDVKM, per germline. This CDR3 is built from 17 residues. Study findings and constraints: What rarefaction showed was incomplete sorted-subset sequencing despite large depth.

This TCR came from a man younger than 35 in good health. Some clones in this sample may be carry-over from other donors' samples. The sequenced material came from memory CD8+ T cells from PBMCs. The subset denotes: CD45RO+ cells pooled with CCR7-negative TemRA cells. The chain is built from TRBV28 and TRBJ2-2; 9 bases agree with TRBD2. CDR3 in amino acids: CASSFPSGVLNTGELFF. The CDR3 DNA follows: TGTGCCAGCAGTTTCCCTAGCGGGGTGCTGAACACCGGGGAGCTGTTTTTT.